The entry that follows covers one T cell receptor (beta chain) sequence. Antigen specificity is unknown. This CDR3 is 17 amino acids long. Germline V gives CDR1 PRHDT, CDR2 FYEKMQ (reference sequence). With V trimmed by 0 bases and J by 5 bases, 8 bases remained unmatched. This specimen comes from a study of cytomegalovirus exposure and HLA in healthy donors. Points from the study as a whole: Rarity marked most TCR sequences, yet some public TCRs occurred in many donors.

The PCR contained 60 Vbeta and 13 Jbeta primers. Data came from immunoSEQ multiplex PCR; TCRdb stores just in-frame clones and leaves some out. The sample has 150,000 to 200,000 clones; just over 70% are singletons. This chain uses TRBV13 with TRBJ2-5; TRBD2 matches at 11 bases. Specimen: PBMCs. This clonotype was sampled from a human donor in good health. The CDR3 loop is CASSLGGSGGARETQYF. The CDR3 DNA is TGTGCCAGCAGCTTAGGTGGTAGCGGGGGGGCCCGGGAGACCCAGTACTTC. Combining the CDR3 with reference TRBV13 and TRBJ2-5 gives the whole variable domain AAGVIQSPRHLIKEKRETATLKCYPIPRHDTVYWYQQGPGQDPQFLISFYEKMQSDKGSIPDRFSAQQFSDYHSELNMSSLELGDSALYFCASSLGGSGGARETQYFGPGTRLLVL.